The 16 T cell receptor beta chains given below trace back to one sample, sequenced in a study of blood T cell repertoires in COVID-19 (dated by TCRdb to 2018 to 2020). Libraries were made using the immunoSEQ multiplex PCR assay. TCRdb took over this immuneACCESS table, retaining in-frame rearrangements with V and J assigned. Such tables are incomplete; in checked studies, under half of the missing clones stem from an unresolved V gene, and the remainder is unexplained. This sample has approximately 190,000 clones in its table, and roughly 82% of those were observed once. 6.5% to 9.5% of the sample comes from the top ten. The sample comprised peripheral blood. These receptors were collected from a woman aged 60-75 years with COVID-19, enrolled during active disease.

The CDR3 DNA is TGTGCCAGCAGCTTAGCTCCCACCTGGACTAGCGGGGGCGAAAGCACAGATACGCAGTATTTT. As protein: CASSLAPTWTSGGESTDTQYF. The gene calls are TRBV7-2 and TRBJ2-3; TRBD2 matches 13 bases. The CDR3 covers 21 residues. Germline trimming cut 0 bases from V and 0 bases from J; bases unmatched to any gene: 12. Germline CDR1 is SGHTA and CDR2 is FQGNSA.

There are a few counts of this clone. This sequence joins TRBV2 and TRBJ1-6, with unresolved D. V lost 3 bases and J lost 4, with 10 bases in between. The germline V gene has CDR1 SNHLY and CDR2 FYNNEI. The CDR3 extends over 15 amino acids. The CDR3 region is CASSERADYNSPLHF. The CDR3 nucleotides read TGTGCCAGCAGTGAGAGGGCGGATTATAATTCACCCCTCCACTTT. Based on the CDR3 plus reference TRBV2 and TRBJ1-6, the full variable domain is EPEVTQTPSHQVTQMGQEVILRCVPISNHLYFYWYRQILGQKVEFLVSFYNNEISEKSEIFDDQFSVERPDGSNFTLKIRSTKLEDSAMYFCASSERADYNSPLHFGNGTRLTVT.

The CDR3 reads CASSTGLAGSNEQFF. Written as DNA, the CDR3 is TGCGCCAGCAGCACGGGACTAGCGGGGAGCAATGAGCAGTTCTTC. The chain joins TRBV5-1 to TRBJ2-1; 13 bases align to TRBD2. J gave up 6 bases and V 4 bases, and 4 bases lay outside the gene matches. The germline V gene encodes CDR1 SGHRS and CDR2 YFSETQ. The CDR3 extends over 15 amino acids.

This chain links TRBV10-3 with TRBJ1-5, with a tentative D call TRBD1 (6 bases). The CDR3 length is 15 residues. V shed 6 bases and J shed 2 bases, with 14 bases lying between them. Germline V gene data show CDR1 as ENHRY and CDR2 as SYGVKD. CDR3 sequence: CAISAGEGGNQPQHF. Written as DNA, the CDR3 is TGTGCCATCAGCGCCGGGGAGGGGGGCAATCAGCCCCAGCATTTT.

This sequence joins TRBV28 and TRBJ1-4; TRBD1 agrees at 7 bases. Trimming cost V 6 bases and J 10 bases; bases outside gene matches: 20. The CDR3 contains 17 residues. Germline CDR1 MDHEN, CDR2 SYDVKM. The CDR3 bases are TGTGCCAGCAGCTGGGGCCTCTGGAGGGGGCGAGGCGTAAAACTGTTTTTT. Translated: CASSWGLWRGRGVKLFF. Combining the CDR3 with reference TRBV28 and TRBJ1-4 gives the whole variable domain DVKVTQSSRYLVKRTGEKVFLECVQDMDHENMFWYRQDPGLGLRLIYFSYDVKMKEKGDIPEGYSVSREKKERFSLILESASTNQTSMYLCASSWGLWRGRGVKLFFGSGTQLSVL.

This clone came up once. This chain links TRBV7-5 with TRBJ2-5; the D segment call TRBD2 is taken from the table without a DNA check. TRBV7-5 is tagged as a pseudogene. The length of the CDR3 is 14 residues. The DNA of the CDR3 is TGTGCCAGAAGCTTATTCCTAGCAGAAGAGACCCAGTACTTC. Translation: CARSLFLAEETQYF.

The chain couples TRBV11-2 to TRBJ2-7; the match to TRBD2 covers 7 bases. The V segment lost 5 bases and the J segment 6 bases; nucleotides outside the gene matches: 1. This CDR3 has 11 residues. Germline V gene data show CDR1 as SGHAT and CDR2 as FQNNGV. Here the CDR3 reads CASSGGGEQYF. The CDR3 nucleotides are TGTGCCAGCAGCGGGGGGGGCGAGCAGTACTTC.

As DNA, the CDR3 is TGCGCCAGCACCCATGCGGGCGAGCAGTACTTC. Its translation is CASTHAGEQYF. V gene TRBV5-1 combines with J gene TRBJ2-7; D is perhaps TRBD2 (5 bases). The germline CDR1 and CDR2 sequences are SGHRS and YFSETQ. The V end lost 6 bases, the J end lost 6 bases, and 10 bases lay between the germline ends. The CDR3 has 11 residues.

The CDR3 loop reads CASPRTVLRYEQYF. For the CDR3, the DNA is TGTGCCAGTCCCCGGACAGTTCTACGCTACGAGCAGTACTTC. The chain is built from TRBV21-1 and TRBJ2-7; the D call of TRBD1 is as the table states it, not checked on the DNA. TRBV21-1 is deemed a pseudogene. The CDR3 is made up of 14 amino acids.

CDR3 in DNA: TGTGCCAGCAGCGGCGGAGGTGGCTACACAGATACGCAGTATTTT. Its protein is CASSGGGGYTDTQYF. The rearrangement joins TRBV9 to TRBJ2-3, with D possibly being TRBD2 (5 bases). The length of the CDR3 is 15 residues. V gave up 3 bases and J gave up 2 bases, with 13 bases separating them. Germline V CDR1 and CDR2: SGDLS, YYNGEE.

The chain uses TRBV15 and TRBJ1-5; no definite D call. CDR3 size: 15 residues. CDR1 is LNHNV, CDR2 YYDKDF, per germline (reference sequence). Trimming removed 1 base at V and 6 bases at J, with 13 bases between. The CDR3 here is CATSRGEQARQPQHF. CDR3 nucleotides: TGTGCCACCAGCAGAGGCGAGCAGGCCCGTCAGCCCCAGCATTTT.

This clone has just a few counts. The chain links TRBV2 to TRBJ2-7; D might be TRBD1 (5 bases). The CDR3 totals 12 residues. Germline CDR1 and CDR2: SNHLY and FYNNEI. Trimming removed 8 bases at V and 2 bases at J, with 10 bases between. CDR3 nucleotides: TGTGCCAGCCAAAGGGGTACCTACGAGCAGTACGTC. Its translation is CASQRGTYEQYV.

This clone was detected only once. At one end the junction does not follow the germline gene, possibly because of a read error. Here the CDR3 DNA reads TGTGCCAGCAGGTTAGGGGGGGGTAGAATCTACAATGAGCAGTTCTTC. Its translation: CASRLGGGRIYNEQFF. The chain employs TRBV7-2 and TRBJ2-1, with a possible D match to TRBD2 (7 bases). The CDR3 is made up of 16 amino acids. Germline lookup yields CDR1 SGHTA and CDR2 FQGNSA. Full variable domain (rest looked up from reference TRBV7-2 and TRBJ2-1): GAGVSQSPSNKVTEKGKDVELRCDPISGHTALYWYRQSLGQGLEFLIYFQGNSAPDKSGLPSDRFSAERTGGSVSTLTIQRTQQEDSAVYLCASRLGGGRIYNEQFFGPGTRLTVL.

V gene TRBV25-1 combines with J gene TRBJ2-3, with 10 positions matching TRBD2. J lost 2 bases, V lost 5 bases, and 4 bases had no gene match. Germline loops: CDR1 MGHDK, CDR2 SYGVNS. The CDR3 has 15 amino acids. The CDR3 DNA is TGTGCCAGCAGTATAGCGGGAGGATTCACAGATACGCAGTATTTT. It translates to CASSIAGGFTDTQYF.

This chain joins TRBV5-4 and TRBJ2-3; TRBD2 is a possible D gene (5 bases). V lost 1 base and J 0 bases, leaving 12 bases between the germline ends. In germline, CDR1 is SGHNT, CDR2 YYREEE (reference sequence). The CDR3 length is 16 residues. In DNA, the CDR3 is TGTGCCAGCAGCTTGTCGCCGGGAACAAGCACAGATACGCAGTATTTT. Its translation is CASSLSPGTSTDTQYF.

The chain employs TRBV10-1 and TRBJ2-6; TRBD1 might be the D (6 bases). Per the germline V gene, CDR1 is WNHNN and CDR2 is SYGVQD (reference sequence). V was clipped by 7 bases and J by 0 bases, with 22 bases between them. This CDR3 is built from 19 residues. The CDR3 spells CASIAPPRDILSGANVLTF. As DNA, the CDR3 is TGCGCCAGCATAGCGCCCCCCCGGGACATCCTCTCTGGGGCCAACGTCCTGACTTTC.